This entry lists 21 T cell receptor beta chains sequenced from one sample in a study of cytomegalovirus exposure and HLA in healthy donors. Sequencing used immunoSEQ multiplex PCR; TCRdb keeps in-frame clones, though not all of them. There are more than 60,000 clones in the sample; roughly 95% occur only once, and about 4.5% lies in the top ten. Input material: PBMCs. The receptors shown here come from a woman aged 18-30 years in good health and CMV-seropositive.

The V and J genes are TRBV9 and TRBJ1-1, with D unclear. The CDR3 covers 14 residues. Germline-derived CDR1 and CDR2 are SGDLS and YYNGEE. Trimming took 4 bases from V and 4 from J, leaving 14 bases between them. CDR3 amino acids: CASSIGGYSTEAFF. The CDR3 coding sequence is TGTGCCAGCAGCATTGGAGGGTATAGCACTGAAGCTTTCTTT.

The J gene is TRBJ2-3, the V gene TRBV29-1; 13 bases are a match to TRBD2. V lost 2 bases to trimming and J lost 5 bases; unmatched junction nucleotides: 10. CDR3 size: 17 residues. Germline CDR1 reads SQVTM; CDR2 reads ANQGSEA. The CDR3 spells CSVEHLLAGGLVDTQYF. The CDR3 DNA sequence: TGCAGCGTTGAACATCTACTAGCGGGAGGGTTAGTAGATACGCAGTATTTT.

This clone was found once. The chain joins TRBV28 to TRBJ1-1; a weak D match, TRBD1 (6 bases). The germline V gene encodes CDR1 MDHEN and CDR2 SYDVKM. The CDR3 consists of 13 residues. V lost 10 bases, J lost 4 bases, and 16 bases lay in between. CDR3 coding DNA: TGTGCCATTGGGGGACATCGAATCACTGAAGCTTTCTTT. As protein: CAIGGHRITEAFF.

The chain links TRBV4-1 to TRBJ2-3; 8 bases fit TRBD2. CDR1 is MGHRA and CDR2 is YSYEKL in the germline V gene. V lost 0 bases and J lost 6; bases outside the gene matches: 8. The CDR3 is made up of 16 amino acids. The CDR3 DNA is TGCGCCAGCAGCCAAGAACGTCTAGCGGGCATGGATACGCAGTATTTT. Amino acid sequence: CASSQERLAGMDTQYF.

V gene TRBV11-2 combines with J gene TRBJ2-7; D is perhaps TRBD2 (5 bases). Trimming cost V 5 bases and J 2 bases, with 10 bases left between them. There are 13 residues in the CDR3. Germline V gene sequence: CDR1 SGHAT, CDR2 FQNNGV. CDR3 bases: TGTGCCAGCAGCAGGGAGCCCGCCTACGAGCAGTACTTC. Protein sequence: CASSREPAYEQYF.

This sequence joins TRBV28 and TRBJ1-2, with 9 bases matching TRBD1. Germline V lookup: CDR1 MDHEN, CDR2 SYDVKM. V shed 4 bases, J shed 8 bases, and the junction held 8 bases outside the gene matches. There are 14 residues in the CDR3. CDR3 protein: CASSSDRGVGGYTF. In DNA, the CDR3 is TGTGCCAGCAGTTCCGACAGGGGGGTCGGGGGCTACACCTTC.

Remarks on this clone: The sample holds other DNA sequences that translate to the same CDR3. This chain links TRBV28 with TRBJ1-1, with D hard to call. Per the germline V gene, CDR1 is MDHEN and CDR2 is SYDVKM. The CDR3 sequence is 12 residues long. Trimming pared 5 bases from V and 4 bases from J, leaving 8 bases between. The DNA for the CDR3 is TGTGCCAGCAGTCTTAGAGTCACTGAAGCTTTCTTT. Translation gives CASSLRVTEAFF.

This chain joins TRBV11-3 and TRBJ2-7; tentative D call: TRBD1 (6 bases). Per germline, CDR1 SGHNT and CDR2 YENEEA. V shed 1 base and J shed 5 bases, with 15 bases lying between them. The CDR3 is 15 amino acids. The CDR3 loop reads CASSLGGTRSDEQYF. The CDR3 nucleotides are TGTGCCAGCAGCTTAGGAGGGACACGGAGTGACGAGCAGTACTTC. Drawing the rest from reference TRBV11-3 and TRBJ2-7, the complete variable domain is EAGVVQSPRYKIIEKKQPVAFWCNPISGHNTLYWYLQNLGQGPELLIRYENEEAVDDSQLPKDRFSAERLKGVDSTLKIQPAELGDSAVYLCASSLGGTRSDEQYFGPGTRLTVT.

This sequence joins TRBV12-2 and TRBJ2-2; no DNA check was done on the table's D call, TRBD2. TRBV12-2 is assigned pseudogene status. The CDR3 consists of 14 residues. The CDR3 is CASRPRAVCGELFF. Written as DNA, the CDR3 is TGTGCAAGTCGCCCCCGCGCGGTTTGCGGGGAGCTGTTTTTT.

V is TRBV30 and J is TRBJ2-7; possibly TRBD2 for D (6 bases). The CDR3 extends over 15 amino acids. The V gene lost 1 base and the J gene lost 4 bases, with 17 bases spanning the gap. Germline CDR1 is GTSNPN and CDR2 is SVGIG (reference sequence). Here the CDR3 reads CAWSDSGLTNYEQYF. CDR3 coding DNA: TGTGCCTGGAGTGACTCCGGACTAACCAATTACGAGCAGTACTTC.

This rearrangement joins TRBV2 to TRBJ2-2, with a tentative D call TRBD2 (7 bases). V lost 7 bases and J lost 6, with 18 bases in between. This CDR3 comprises 15 residues. CDR1 is SNHLY and CDR2 is FYNNEI in the germline V gene. The CDR3 DNA reads as TGTGCCAGCACCCCACTTAGGGGGGGGGCCGGGGAGCTGTTTTTT. This translates into CASTPLRGGAGELFF.

The genes are TRBV28 and TRBJ1-5; 8 bases align to TRBD1. This CDR3 is 15 amino acids long. Looked up from germline, CDR1 is MDHEN and CDR2 is SYDVKM. Trimming removed 6 bases from V and 1 base from J; junction bases left unmatched: 5. The CDR3 spells CASSDRGGSNQPQHF. The CDR3 DNA is TGTGCCAGCAGCGACAGGGGAGGAAGCAATCAGCCCCAGCATTTT.

The gene calls are TRBV28 and TRBJ2-5; possible D gene TRBD2, 5 bases. V was cut by 7 bases and J by 3 bases, with 12 bases left in between. Germline CDR1 is MDHEN and CDR2 is SYDVKM. This CDR3 has 13 amino acids. The CDR3 sequence is CASKVRGKETQYF. The CDR3 DNA follows: TGTGCCAGCAAAGTTCGAGGGAAAGAGACCCAGTACTTC.

This chain connects TRBV13 to TRBJ2-5; tentatively, D is TRBD2 (5 bases). The length of the CDR3 is 13 residues. The germline V gene encodes CDR1 PRHDT and CDR2 FYEKMQ (reference sequence). Trimming removed 4 bases at V and 1 base at J, with 7 bases between. CDR3 residues: CASSYSGQETQYF. The DNA for the CDR3 is TGTGCCAGCAGCTACAGCGGCCAAGAGACCCAGTACTTC.

In regard to this clone: One end of the junction is discordant with germline, which a read error may explain. The chain has TRBV11-2 and TRBJ2-4; 9 nucleotides agree with TRBD2. The CDR3 consists of 16 residues. Looked up from germline, CDR1 is SGHAT and CDR2 is FQNNGV. The CDR3 reads CASSPPGGGRAPSPNF. The CDR3 DNA reads TGTGCCAGCAGCCCACCCGGGGGCGGGAGGGCCCCGAGTCCGAACTTC.

This chain connects TRBV7-2 to TRBJ2-7; tentatively, D is TRBD2 (5 bases). CDR1 is SGHTA and CDR2 is FQGNSA in the germline V gene. V was pared by 1 base and J by 7 bases, with 14 bases between. The length of the CDR3 is 14 residues. DNA of the CDR3: TGTGCCAGCAGCTTAGGGTGGGGAGCAGGTGAGCAGTACTTC. This sequence encodes CASSLGWGAGEQYF.

The CDR3 loop is CASSLGQGGSYEQYF. For the CDR3, the DNA is TGTGCCAGCAGTTTGGGACAGGGGGGTTCCTACGAGCAGTACTTC. The V and J genes are TRBV28 and TRBJ2-7, with 11 nucleotides matching TRBD1. The germline V gene encodes CDR1 MDHEN and CDR2 SYDVKM. V dropped 3 bases and J dropped 1; count of bases not matched to a gene: 2. There are 15 residues in the CDR3.

The rearrangement links TRBV9 to TRBJ2-7; D is perhaps TRBD2 (6 bases). The CDR3 totals 13 residues. Per the germline V gene, CDR1 is SGDLS and CDR2 is YYNGEE. V lost 1 base, J lost 5 bases, and 10 bases lay in between. This chain's CDR3 is CASSVLEGHEQYF. The CDR3 DNA follows: TGTGCCAGCAGCGTATTGGAGGGACACGAGCAGTACTTC.

The CDR3 protein is CASSIGPGPQHF. The CDR3, as DNA: TGTGCCAGTAGTATTGGTCCCGGTCCCCAGCATTTT. The chain joins TRBV19 to TRBJ1-5; D gene ambiguous. The V gene lost 3 bases and the J gene lost 10 bases, with 10 bases spanning the gap. Germline V gives CDR1 LNHDA, CDR2 SQIVND (reference sequence). CDR3 length: 12 amino acids. The entire variable domain, with the rest obtained from reference TRBV19 and TRBJ1-5, is as follows: DGGITQSPKYLFRKEGQNVTLSCEQNLNHDAMYWYRQDPGQGLRLIYYSQIVNDFQKGDIAEGYSVSREKKESFPLTVTSAQKNPTAFYLCASSIGPGPQHFGDGTRLSIL.

The chain is built from TRBV6-6 and TRBJ2-1, with 10 bases fitting TRBD2. The junction had 5 bases not matched to a gene; V was cut back by 2 bases and J by 10 bases. The CDR3 contains 14 residues. From germline, CDR1 is MNHNY and CDR2 SVGAGI (reference sequence). CDR3 in amino acids: CASSYQREGGEQFF. CDR3 DNA sequence: TGTGCCAGCAGTTACCAGCGGGAGGGAGGAGAGCAGTTCTTC.

The chain is built from TRBV9 and TRBJ2-2; possibly TRBD1 for D (6 bases). The CDR3 spans 15 residues. The V gene lost 0 bases and the J gene lost 6 bases, with 12 bases spanning the gap. Looked up from germline, CDR1 is SGDLS and CDR2 is YYNGEE. The CDR3 reads CASSVAAQGPGELFF. DNA of the CDR3: TGTGCCAGCAGCGTAGCAGCTCAGGGGCCCGGGGAGCTGTTTTTT. The full variable domain, rest sourced from reference TRBV9 and TRBJ2-2, is DSGVTQTPKHLITATGQRVTLRCSPRSGDLSVYWYQQSLDQGLQFLIQYYNGEERAKGNILERFSAQQFPDLHSELNLSSLELGDSALYFCASSVAAQGPGELFFGEGSRLTVL.